This TCR beta chain was profiled in a study of cytomegalovirus exposure and HLA in healthy donors (dated by TCRdb to the late 2010s). Study-wide context: In an earlier analysis of under 600 of the donors, around 300 Gb of sequence data and just under 120 million unique TCR beta sequences from 150 million to 200 million T cells were reported. An early release covering roughly 600 HLA-typed donors comprised 250 to 350 gigabases of sequencing data and roughly 86 million unique TCR sequences. The genetic ancestry cluster associated with self-reported Caucasian donors included around four fifths of the 398 genotyped donors. The study aimed to test whether signatures of past pathogen exposure could be identified by cataloging public T cell receptors. The T cell repertoires of around 730 subjects were profiled by immunosequencing and related to cytomegalovirus serostatus. Besides the first cohort of 550 to 750 subjects, a separate validation cohort made up of roughly 120 different subjects was used. To predict cytomegalovirus infection status, the study combined high-throughput TCR immunosequencing, statistical association of individual TCRs with disease status, and machine learning. In a later analysis, previously published TCR beta repertoires from roughly 710 donors were re-analyzed and high-resolution HLA genotyping was added so that TCR occurrence patterns could be studied. The later analysis used no new phenotypic data to find candidate immune exposures, relying instead on TCR beta sequences and their occurrence across donors. An earlier analysis of several hundred of the donors applied high-throughput TCR beta sequencing to assess whether each TCR beta V gene segment acted as functional or pseudogenic. Donor age, sex, ethnicity and CMV serostatus were collected together with the repertoire data. Genome-wide SNP genotypes for about 65% of the roughly 700 donors were used in a later genetic analysis, which treated that subset as a discovery cohort. All discovery cohort repertoires had been generated on a single sequencing platform. Both class I and class II loci were covered by HLA typing, at four-digit resolution. The number of donors typed differed by locus, with 629-630 for A, B, C, DRB1 and DQB1, roughly 520 for DQA1, 600 to 610 for DPA1, and some 440 for DPB1. Four to six DR-DQ haplotypes were handled as single units for association and clustering, since linkage in the cohort was strong. Across approximately 420 genotyped donors of the cohort, an average of roughly 230,000 unique TCR beta nucleotide sequences per donor were sequenced, and roughly a sixth of those sequences were non-productive.

The cohort consisted of more than 650 healthy bone marrow donors. At the time of sampling, all cohort members were nominally healthy, though unrecorded immune exposures were likely present. The donor was CMV seropositive and was included in the group of 250 to 300 seropositive cohort members. Each donor provided a peripheral blood sample, and peripheral blood mononuclear cells were used for TCR beta sequencing. The Qiagen DNeasy Blood Extraction Kit was used to extract genomic DNA from the blood cell samples. Broad study findings and their caveats: It was suggested by the authors that the approach could potentially be generalized to other disease states and immunological phenotypes. Correlated functional status among segregating V segments might reflect linkage disequilibrium, but an unknown experimental factor could not be ruled out. A few of the identified cytomegalovirus-associated TCR beta chains were confirmed in vitro to be specific for cytomegalovirus antigens. Some IMGT-functional V segments, including TRBV6-2 and TRBV6-3, could not be distinguished by the 87-base-pair reads and were therefore excluded. The cohort was sequenced for TCR beta chains only, and without alpha or paired-chain data the features that could be detected were limited. Because some donors lacked HLA typing at each locus, the association tests relied only on the typed subset. When HLA alleles, especially DR and DQ, strongly co-occurred, attributing TCR associations to individual alleles was difficult. Roughly uniform sequencing depth across donors was assumed in presence/absence analyses, although this assumption may not hold. A later analysis found that most CMV-associated TCR beta chains appeared HLA-restricted, with HLA associations seemingly driven largely by CMV exposure. In the study, 150 to 200 TCR beta chains were listed as associated with cytomegalovirus. In a later analysis, several top co-occurrence clusters were reported to appear linked to parvovirus B19, influenza, CMV and Epstein-Barr virus. In an earlier analysis of fewer than 700 of the donors, most TCR beta V segments appeared in productive rearrangements about 87% or about 30% of the time, broadly matching IMGT annotations. A further reported finding was that TCR beta sequences accurately predicted the HLA-A and HLA-B alleles for most subjects in the first cohort. According to a later genetic analysis, donors in an Asian-associated ancestry cluster had fewer N-insertions in productive TCRs than the roughly 670-donor mean. Most TCR sequences were seen in very few donors, while some public TCRs were found in many individuals. Because counts were too low, some 17 rarely observed V segments, including chromosome 9 orphons, were left out of the earlier analysis of 500 to 650 of the donors. Specific HLA alleles were associated with 15,000 to 20,000 TCR beta sequences at a false discovery rate of 0.05 in a later analysis. A group of highly shared sequence variants was considered likely to be a technical artifact of the sequencing pipeline. The only immune exposure information available for the cohort was CMV serostatus. An association between a missense DCLRE1C variant and V-gene and J-gene trimming of TCR beta chains was found in a later genetic analysis and replicated in an independent cohort. A later analysis found that TCR association rates varied across HLA loci, with DRB1 alleles showing the most associated TCRs and HLA-C alleles the fewest. In a later analysis, HLA-associated TCR beta chains showed more clonal expansion and lower generation probabilities than non-associated chains that were equally common. The classifier was reported to diagnose cytomegalovirus status with high specificity and sensitivity in both the original cohort and the validation cohort.

Details on this clone: No cognate antigen has been identified for it. One base away there is no much larger clone; base qualities are not given.

The germline V and J ends show losses of 0 bases and 0 bases respectively, and no gene match explains 6 bases of the junction. The CDR3 starts with the cysteine, ends with the phenylalanine, and has 16 residues. The retained sequence is limited to the CDR3, 48 bases, with the frame set at the first base. CDR1 and CDR2 (SGHDT, YYEEEE) derive from the germline V gene. The library was produced with the immunoSEQ multiplex PCR assay. The multiplex PCR relied on a mix of 60 forward primers for TCR Vbeta segments and 13 reverse primers for TCR Jbeta segments. A multiplex PCR assay on genomic DNA amplified the CDR3 region of rearranged TCR beta genes. The amplified TCR beta libraries were sequenced on the Illumina HiSeq System as 87-base-pair reads. In the authors' own workflow: In a later analysis, tens of millions of unique TCR beta chains were counted across the roughly 610 repertoires, and roughly 11 million of these chains were shared by at least two donors. Raw reads were error-corrected and collapsed into unique sequences by a nearest-neighbor algorithm in which closely related sequences were merged to remove PCR and sequencing errors. V, D and J gene segments were assigned by aligning CDR3 sequences to IMGT reference sequences. For a sequence to be retained, a match of at least six nucleotides was required to both a V gene segment and a J gene segment. A rearrangement counted as productive if the CDR3 had no stop codons and remained in frame with V and J, and every other rearrangement counted as non-productive. CDR3 was defined according to IMGT convention as the region running from the second conserved V-encoded cysteine to the conserved J-encoded phenylalanine. In an earlier analysis of 500 to 650 of the donors, sequences lacking an unambiguous match to a single V gene segment were excluded. An earlier analysis of under 750 of the donors called V segments functional above 56.7% productive rearrangements and segregating when the between-donor standard deviation exceeded 5%. A statistical classification framework was developed to diagnose cytomegalovirus status using the catalog of TCR beta chain sequences. In a later analysis, TCR nucleotide sequences were compared against IMGT/GENE-DB human TR gene sequences so that V and J genes could be assigned. A later analysis assigned CDR3 sequences and most-parsimonious VDJ recombination scenarios with the TCRdist pipeline. In a later analysis, each TCR beta chain was defined by its CDR3 amino acid sequence together with its V-gene family, and reads without a unique V-gene family were excluded. To address suspected cross-contamination and a sequencing artifact, a later analysis removed around 590 highly shared, low-generation-probability nucleotide sequences. A later analysis calculated a clonal expansion index for each public chain from normalized within-repertoire ranks of inferred template counts. A later analysis computed generation probabilities with a VDJ recombination model fitted to out-of-frame rearrangements, and checked the results against IGoR. A later analysis scored TCR-TCR, TCR-HLA and TCR-CMV co-occurrence with hypergeometric tests, applying a repertoire-size bias correction to TCR pairs. False discovery rates were estimated in a later analysis by permuting HLA or CMV assignments 20 times. In a later analysis, co-occurring TCRs were grouped with DBSCAN, and TCRdist sequence similarity was added when clustering was performed within HLA-allele-positive subsets. Repertoires with fewer than 30,000 or more than 120,000 public chains were left out of co-occurrence clustering, as were five repertoires with anomalous nucleotide sharing. Here the immuneACCESS table is served through TCRdb, limited to in-frame sequences with V and J called. Missing clones are a known gap in these copies; in checked studies unresolved V genes cover under half, and the rest lacks a known reason. Clone size and the V and J calls come from that table; the DNA yielded D and trimming. This sample holds roughly 75,000 clones; around 84% were observed only once. The ten biggest clones cover over 15% of the sample.

The material sequenced was PBMCs. The sequence is built from TRBV5-6 and TRBJ2-7; 7 central nucleotides agree with TRBD2. This clonotype originated in a man aged 65 to 85 in good health and CMV-seropositive. The DNA reads TGTGCCAGCAGCTTGGTCCCCGCTAGCGGCTCCTACGAGCAGTACTTC. This is translated as CASSLVPASGSYEQYF.